This TCR beta chain was captured in a study of CD8+ T cells in alopecia areata. As for this clone: Its antigen is still unknown.

The V gene's germline CDR1 is MNHEY and CDR2 SMNVEV (reference sequence). V lost 2 bases and J lost 3, with 8 bases in between. The length of the CDR3 is 13 residues. The study, taken as a whole, reports: Shared TCR sequences were less clear between patients than in mice, possibly partly from HLA diversity.

RNA was isolated and reverse transcribed to cDNA, the sequencing template. TCRdb's table, derived via immunoSEQ multiplex PCR, lists solely in-frame clones and lacks some. This sample carries 30,000 to 40,000 clones, about 80% of them seen once, and the ten largest clones take about a fifth. The chain couples TRBV27 to TRBJ2-7; D not certain. Input material: NKG2D-low CD8+ T cells sorted from blood. The source is a human donor with alopecia areata. The DNA for the CDR3 is TGTGCCAGCAGTTTAGCACAGTACTACGAGCAGTACTTC. This codes for CASSLAQYYEQYF.